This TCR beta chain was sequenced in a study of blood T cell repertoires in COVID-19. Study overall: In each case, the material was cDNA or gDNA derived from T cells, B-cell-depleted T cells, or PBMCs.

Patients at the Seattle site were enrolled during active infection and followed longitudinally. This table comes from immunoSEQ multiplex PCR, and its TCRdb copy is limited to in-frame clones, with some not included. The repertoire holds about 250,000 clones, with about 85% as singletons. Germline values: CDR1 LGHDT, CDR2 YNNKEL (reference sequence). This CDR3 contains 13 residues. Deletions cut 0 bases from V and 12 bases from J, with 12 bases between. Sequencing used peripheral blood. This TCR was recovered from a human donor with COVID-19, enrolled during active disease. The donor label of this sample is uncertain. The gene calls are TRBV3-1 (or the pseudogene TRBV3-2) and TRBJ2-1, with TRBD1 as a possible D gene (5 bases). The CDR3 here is CASSQDSPGSQFF. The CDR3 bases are TGTGCCAGCAGCCAAGATTCCCCAGGGTCGCAGTTCTTC.